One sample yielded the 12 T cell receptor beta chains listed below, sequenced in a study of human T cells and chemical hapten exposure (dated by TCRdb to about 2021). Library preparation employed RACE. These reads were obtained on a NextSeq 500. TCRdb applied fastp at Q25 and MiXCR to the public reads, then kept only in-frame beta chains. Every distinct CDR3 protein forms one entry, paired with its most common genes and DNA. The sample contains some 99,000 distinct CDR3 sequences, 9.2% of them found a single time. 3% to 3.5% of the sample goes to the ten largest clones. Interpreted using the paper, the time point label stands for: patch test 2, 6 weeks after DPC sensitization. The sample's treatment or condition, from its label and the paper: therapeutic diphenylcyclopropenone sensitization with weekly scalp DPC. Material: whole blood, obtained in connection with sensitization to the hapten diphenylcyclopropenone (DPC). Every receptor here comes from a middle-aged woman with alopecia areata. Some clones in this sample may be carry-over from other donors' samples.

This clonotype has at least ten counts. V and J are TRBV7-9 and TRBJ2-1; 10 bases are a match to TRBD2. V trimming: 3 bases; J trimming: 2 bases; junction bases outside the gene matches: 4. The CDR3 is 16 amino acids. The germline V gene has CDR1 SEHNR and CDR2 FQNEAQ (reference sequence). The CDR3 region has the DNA TGTGCCAGCAGCTTTGGGACTAGCGTAACCTACAATGAGCAGTTCTTC. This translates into CASSFGTSVTYNEQFF.

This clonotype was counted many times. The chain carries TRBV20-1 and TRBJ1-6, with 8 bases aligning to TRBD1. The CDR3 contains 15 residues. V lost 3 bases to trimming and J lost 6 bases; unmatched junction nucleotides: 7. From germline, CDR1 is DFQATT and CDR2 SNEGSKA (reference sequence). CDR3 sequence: CSARPTGALNSPLHF. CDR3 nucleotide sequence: TGCAGTGCTAGGCCGACAGGGGCCCTTAATTCACCCCTCCACTTT.

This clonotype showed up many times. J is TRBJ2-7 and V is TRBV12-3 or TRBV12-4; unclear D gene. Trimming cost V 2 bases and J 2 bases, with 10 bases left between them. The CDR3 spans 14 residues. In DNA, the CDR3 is TGTGCCAGCAGTTTAAGGGCAGCCACCTACGAGCAGTACTTC. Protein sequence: CASSLRAATYEQYF.

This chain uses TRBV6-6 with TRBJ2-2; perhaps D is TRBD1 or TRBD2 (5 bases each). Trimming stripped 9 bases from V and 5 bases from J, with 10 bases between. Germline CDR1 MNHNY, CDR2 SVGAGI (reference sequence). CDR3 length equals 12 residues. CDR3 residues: CASKEGTGELFF. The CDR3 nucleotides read TGTGCCAGTAAAGAGGGGACCGGGGAGCTGTTTTTT.

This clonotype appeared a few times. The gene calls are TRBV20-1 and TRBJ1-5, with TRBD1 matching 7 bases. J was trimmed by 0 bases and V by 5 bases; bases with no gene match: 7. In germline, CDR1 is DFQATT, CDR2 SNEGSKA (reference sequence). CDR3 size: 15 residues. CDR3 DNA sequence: TGCAGTGCTCACCGGGACAGCTATAGCAATCAGCCCCAGCATTTT. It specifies CSAHRDSYSNQPQHF.

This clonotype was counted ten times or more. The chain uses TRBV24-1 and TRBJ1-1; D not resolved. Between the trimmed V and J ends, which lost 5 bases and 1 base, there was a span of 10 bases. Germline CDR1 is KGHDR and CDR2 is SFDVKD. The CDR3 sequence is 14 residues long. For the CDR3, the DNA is TGTGCCACCAGTGGGAGAGAGGGGAACACTGAAGCTTTCTTT. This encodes CATSGREGNTEAFF.

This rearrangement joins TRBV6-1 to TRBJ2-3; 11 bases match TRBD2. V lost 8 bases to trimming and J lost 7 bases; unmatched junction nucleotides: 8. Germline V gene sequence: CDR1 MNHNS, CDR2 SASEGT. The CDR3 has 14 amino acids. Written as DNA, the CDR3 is TGTGCCAGCGGGACTAGCGGAACCACCTATACGCAGTATTTT. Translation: CASGTSGTTYTQYF.

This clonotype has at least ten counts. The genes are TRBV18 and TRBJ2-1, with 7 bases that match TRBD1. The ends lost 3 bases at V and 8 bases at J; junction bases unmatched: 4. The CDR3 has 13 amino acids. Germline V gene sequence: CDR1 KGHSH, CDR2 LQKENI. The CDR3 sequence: CASSPTGPYEQFF. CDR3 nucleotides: TGTGCCAGCTCACCGACAGGGCCATATGAGCAGTTCTTC.

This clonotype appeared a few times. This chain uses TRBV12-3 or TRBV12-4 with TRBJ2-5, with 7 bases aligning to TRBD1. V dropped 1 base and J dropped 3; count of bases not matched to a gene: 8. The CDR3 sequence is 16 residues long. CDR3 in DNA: TGTGCCAGCAGTTTAGGGTTGGGGACAGCTAAAGAGACCCAGTACTTC. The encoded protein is CASSLGLGTAKETQYF.

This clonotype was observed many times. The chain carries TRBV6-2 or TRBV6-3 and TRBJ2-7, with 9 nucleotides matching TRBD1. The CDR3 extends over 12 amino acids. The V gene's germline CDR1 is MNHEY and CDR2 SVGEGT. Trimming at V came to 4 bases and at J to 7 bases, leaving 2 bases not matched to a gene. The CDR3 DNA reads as TGTGCCAGCAGTTTGACAGGGGGGGAGCAGTACTTC. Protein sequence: CASSLTGGEQYF.

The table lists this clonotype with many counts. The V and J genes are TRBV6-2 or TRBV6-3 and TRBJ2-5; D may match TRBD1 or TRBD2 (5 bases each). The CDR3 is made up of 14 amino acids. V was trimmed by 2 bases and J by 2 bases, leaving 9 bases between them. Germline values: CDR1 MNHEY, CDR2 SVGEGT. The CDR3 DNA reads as TGTGCCAGCAGTTACGGGGACGTTCAAGAGACCCAGTACTTC. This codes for CASSYGDVQETQYF.

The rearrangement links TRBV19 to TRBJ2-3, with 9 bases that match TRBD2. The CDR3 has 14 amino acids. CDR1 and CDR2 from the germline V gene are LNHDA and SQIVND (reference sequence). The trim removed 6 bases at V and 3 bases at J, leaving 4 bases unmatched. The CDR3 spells CASRPAGGTDTQYF. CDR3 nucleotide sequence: TGTGCCAGTAGGCCCGCGGGGGGGACAGATACGCAGTATTTT.